This TCR beta chain was identified in a study of human T cells and chemical hapten exposure. For the study at large: Doses of diphenylcyclopropenone went to the patients' scalps weekly throughout the approximately 24-week study. Study findings and constraints: Expanded TCRs grouped into significantly more large CDR3 similarity clusters than controls produced.

Time point meaning: patch test 3, about 24 weeks after DPC sensitization. Treatment reported: therapeutic diphenylcyclopropenone sensitization with weekly scalp DPC. V gave up 5 bases and J gave up 4 bases; unmatched junction bases: 5. The CDR3 runs 15 residues. Germline CDR1 and CDR2: SGHVS and FNYEAQ. Note on this clonotype: The antigen remains undetermined.

TCRdb independently ran MiXCR on the RACE reads; one entry per CDR3 protein. The table has about 97,000 distinct CDR3 sequences, 25% to 30% seen once. This sequence was found in a man in his forties with alopecia areata. Some clones in this sample may be carry-over from other donors' samples. V gene TRBV7-6 combines with J gene TRBJ2-3; 11 nucleotides match TRBD2. The sequenced sample was whole blood, obtained in connection with sensitization to the hapten diphenylcyclopropenone (DPC). CDR3 sequence: CASSVTSGMADTQYF. DNA of the CDR3: TGTGCCAGCAGCGTGACTAGCGGGATGGCAGATACGCAGTATTTT.